These 6 T cell receptor beta chains were all obtained from the same sample, sequenced in a study of identical twins (dated by TCRdb to 2015 to 2016). The library came from 5' RACE. This sample was sequenced with an Illumina HiSeq 2000. TCRdb redid the processing of the public reads, applying fastp at Q25 and MiXCR, and retained in-frame beta chains. Records with the same CDR3 protein are collapsed into one entry carrying the most frequent genes and DNA. For this sample the table gives fewer than 500,000 distinct CDR3 sequences, of which 24% were detected only once. The ten largest clones represent around 3% of the sample. These same data were also listed under a study on T cells expressing NK-cell markers.

The sequencing input was CD4+ T cells sorted from blood. Every receptor here comes from a woman between 18 and 30 years old in good health.

In its sample, this clonotype was seen many times. The chain uses TRBV12-3 or TRBV12-4 and TRBJ1-3, with 7 bases lining up with TRBD1. CDR3 size: 14 residues. Trimming removed 5 bases from V and 4 bases from J; junction bases left unmatched: 5. CDR3 bases: TGTGCCAGCAGTCTCCTGGGACAGGGAAACACCATATATTTT. It encodes CASSLLGQGNTIYF.

The gene calls are TRBV18 and TRBJ1-1; 7 bases map to TRBD1. With V trimmed by 4 bases and J by 4 bases, 3 bases remained unmatched. The germline V gene encodes CDR1 KGHSH and CDR2 LQKENI. This CDR3 comprises 13 residues. CDR3 protein: CASSRQGITEAFF. CDR3 in DNA: TGTGCCAGCTCACGACAGGGTATCACTGAAGCTTTCTTT.

This chain uses TRBV20-1 with TRBJ2-5, with D hard to call. The CDR3 has 13 amino acids. Deletions cut 1 base from V and 1 base from J, with 7 bases between. The germline gives CDR1 DFQATT, CDR2 SNEGSKA (reference sequence). CDR3 amino acids: CSARGPSQETQYF. CDR3 nucleotides: TGCAGTGCTAGAGGTCCTAGCCAAGAGACCCAGTACTTC.

DNA of the CDR3: TGCGCCAGCAGTGGGCATATGACACAAGAGACCCAGTACTTC. Translating it yields CASSGHMTQETQYF. This chain connects TRBV5-1 to TRBJ2-5; D not certain. Per the germline V gene, CDR1 is SGHRS and CDR2 is YFSETQ. The CDR3 length is 14 residues. Trimming took 5 bases from V and 2 from J, leaving 13 bases between them.

V usage is TRBV12-3 or TRBV12-4 and J usage is TRBJ2-5; D may be TRBD1 (6 bases). The V end was cut by 8 bases, the J end by 4 bases, with 11 bases between. This CDR3 is built from 12 residues. The chain's CDR3 is CASGTFRETQYF. The CDR3 coding sequence is TGTGCCAGCGGGACATTCCGAGAGACCCAGTACTTC.

This clonotype was found a few times. The rearrangement uses TRBV7-2 and TRBJ2-5, with D tentatively TRBD2 (6 bases). The CDR3 consists of 16 residues. V was shortened by 5 bases and J by 5 bases, with 21 bases between the two germline ends. Looked up from germline, CDR1 is SGHTA and CDR2 is FQGNSA. The CDR3 region is CASSQRGQLASETQYF. The CDR3 DNA reads TGTGCCAGCAGCCAGAGAGGCCAGCTAGCGTCGGAGACCCAGTACTTC.